What follows is one T cell receptor beta chain and its context. Its antigen is not known. This record belongs to a study of T cell responses to AZD1222 COVID-19 vaccine. After removal of 6 bases from V and 2 bases from J, the junction contained 7 bases not matched to a gene. CDR3 length: 15 amino acids. Per germline, CDR1 SNHLY and CDR2 FYNNEI. Study-wide points: White British donors predominated, females outnumbered males, and clonal diversity was possibly underestimated. Close to half of all spike-specific TCRs reportedly target regions of the variants that are unmutated. Only six people who got AZD1222 tested seropositive at baseline. Vaccine-associated CD4 TCRs ranged over spike, dominating at 160-218 and 743-854.

Assay used: immunoSEQ multiplex PCR; TCRdb lists only in-frame clones, some missing. The data show 130,000 or so clones, more than 70% seen once. Sequences were derived from peripheral blood, sampled on day 0 of AZD1222 vaccination. V and J are TRBV2 and TRBJ1-5, with TRBD1 identical over 7 bases. The receptor was derived from an adult in good health. The CDR3 region is CASRLQGLGNQPQHF. CDR3 sequence (DNA): TGTGCCAGCAGGCTACAGGGGTTGGGCAATCAGCCCCAGCATTTT.